A single sample gave rise to the 21 T cell receptor beta chains below, sequenced in a study of memory CD4+ T cells and cytomegalovirus serostatus. Single viable CD3+CD4+CD8-CD45RO+ cells were sorted as the memory CD4+ T cells. TCRdb keeps only in-frame clones here, not all; method: immunoSEQ multiplex PCR. The sample contains 50,000 or so clones, 70% to 85% of which appear only once. The sample comprised memory CD4+ T cells from blood. Source of these receptors: an adult in good health and CMV-seronegative.

The chain links TRBV6-1 to TRBJ2-5, with TRBD2 identical over 9 bases. This CDR3 comprises 15 residues. Germline CDR1 is MNHNS and CDR2 is SASEGT. Trimming at V came to 6 bases and at J to 4 bases, leaving 9 bases not matched to a gene. CDR3 sequence (DNA): TGTGCCAGCAGCAAGGGACTAGCCGCGGGAGAGACCCAGTACTTC. Protein product: CASSKGLAAGETQYF.

The rearrangement joins TRBV18 to TRBJ2-5; 7 bases align to TRBD1. V dropped 3 bases and J dropped 5; count of bases not matched to a gene: 15. Germline CDR1 KGHSH, CDR2 LQKENI. The CDR3 contains 17 residues. The DNA for the CDR3 is TGTGCCAGCTCACCGGCGACCGGGACAGTTCTTACGGAGACCCAGTACTTC. Its protein product is CASSPATGTVLTETQYF.

CDR3 nucleotides: TGTGCCAGCAGCTTAGGACAGGGGGGCTATGGCTACACCTTC. Protein product: CASSLGQGGYGYTF. V and J are TRBV7-2 and TRBJ1-2; TRBD1 matches at 9 bases. Germline CDR1 reads SGHTA; CDR2 reads FQGNSA. V lost 1 base to trimming and J lost 4 bases; unmatched junction nucleotides: 1. The CDR3 consists of 14 residues.

The chain couples TRBV7-2 to TRBJ2-3; 8 positions agree with TRBD2. The V segment lost 1 base and the J segment 6 bases; nucleotides outside the gene matches: 9. Germline assignment: CDR1 SGHTA and CDR2 FQGNSA. The CDR3 length is 16 residues. The CDR3 here is CASSLGIAGLRDTQYF. The CDR3 bases are TGTGCCAGCAGCTTAGGGATAGCGGGGTTAAGGGATACGCAGTATTTT.

J is TRBJ2-1 and V is TRBV7-2; 11 bases fit TRBD1. V was clipped by 5 bases and J by 6 bases; unmatched bases: 3. Per the germline V gene, CDR1 is SGHTA and CDR2 is FQGNSA. The CDR3 is 14 amino acids. CDR3 region: CASSQDRGRNEQFF. CDR3 nucleotide sequence: TGTGCCAGCAGCCAGGACAGGGGGCGCAATGAGCAGTTCTTC.

The J gene is TRBJ1-4, the V gene TRBV7-2, with D tentatively TRBD1 (6 bases). Germline-derived CDR1 and CDR2 are SGHTA and FQGNSA. The CDR3 is 14 amino acids. V dropped 2 bases and J dropped 7 bases, with 11 bases sitting between them. CDR3 region: CASSLQGRGEKLFF. CDR3 DNA sequence: TGTGCCAGCAGCTTACAGGGGAGGGGTGAAAAACTGTTTTTT.

V usage is TRBV19 and J usage is TRBJ1-1; 11 bases match TRBD1. V trimming: 7 bases; J trimming: 4 bases; junction bases outside the gene matches: 2. Germline V lookup: CDR1 LNHDA, CDR2 SQIVND (reference sequence). This CDR3 is 13 amino acids long. In DNA form, the CDR3 reads TGTGCCAGTATTGGACAGGGGGCCACTGAAGCTTTCTTT. Translation gives CASIGQGATEAFF.

This clone showed up just once. The chain is built from TRBV7-2 and TRBJ1-1; no reliable D call. V was trimmed by 3 bases and J by 0 bases, leaving 11 bases between them. The CDR3 totals 15 residues. From germline, CDR1 is SGHTA and CDR2 FQGNSA. The CDR3 DNA sequence: TGTGCCAGCAGCTTCTCCTCGAGAATGAACACTGAAGCTTTCTTT. Translation: CASSFSSRMNTEAFF. Using reference TRBV7-2 and TRBJ1-1 for the parts outside the CDR3, the full variable domain is GAGVSQSPSNKVTEKGKDVELRCDPISGHTALYWYRQSLGQGLEFLIYFQGNSAPDKSGLPSDRFSAERTGGSVSTLTIQRTQQEDSAVYLCASSFSSRMNTEAFFGQGTRLTVV.

A few counts support this clone. This chain connects TRBV5-1 to TRBJ1-1, with D tentatively TRBD1 (5 bases). The ends were cut back, 6 bases at V and 0 bases at J, with 18 bases in the middle. Germline CDR1 is SGHRS and CDR2 is YFSETQ. This CDR3 contains 16 residues. CDR3 residues: CASTNSGGSVNTEAFF. Here the CDR3 DNA reads TGCGCCAGCACTAATTCCGGGGGATCTGTGAACACTGAAGCTTTCTTT.

This CDR3 is CASSLGLADSYEQYF. CDR3 nucleotides: TGTGCCAGCAGCTTAGGACTAGCGGACTCCTACGAGCAGTACTTC. The V gene is TRBV7-2, the J gene TRBJ2-7; 9 bases are shared with TRBD2. The CDR3 sequence is 15 residues long. In germline, CDR1 is SGHTA, CDR2 FQGNSA. V dropped 1 base and J dropped 0; count of bases not matched to a gene: 1.

This sequence joins TRBV10-3 and TRBJ2-2; 8 nucleotides line up with TRBD1. Trimming cost V 11 bases and J 0 bases; bases outside gene matches: 8. Germline V gene data show CDR1 as ENHRY and CDR2 as SYGVKD. This CDR3 has 15 amino acids. CDR3 coding DNA: TGTGCCTCGAGAAGACAGGGGACGAACACCGGGGAGCTGTTTTTT. It translates to CASRRQGTNTGELFF.

The genes are TRBV7-9 and TRBJ1-6; 12 positions match TRBD1. Germline V gives CDR1 SEHNR, CDR2 FQNEAQ (reference sequence). The junction had 9 bases not matched to a gene; V was cut back by 5 bases and J by 7 bases. The CDR3 extends over 17 amino acids. The chain's CDR3 is CASSLRDRGRENSPLHF. CDR3 nucleotide sequence: TGTGCCAGCAGCCTCCGGGACAGGGGGCGGGAAAATTCACCCCTCCACTTT.

This clone has a single count. The chain combines TRBV29-1 with TRBJ2-7; D ambiguous. Trimming took off 7 bases at V and 5 bases at J, with 12 bases between the two ends. This CDR3 comprises 11 residues. Germline V gene sequence: CDR1 SQVTM, CDR2 ANQGSEA. CDR3 protein: CSGRHTDEQYF. CDR3 DNA sequence: TGCAGCGGCAGACATACCGACGAGCAGTACTTC.

This sequence joins TRBV6-5 and TRBJ2-7, with D unclear. The V gene lost 6 bases and the J gene lost 3 bases, with 12 bases spanning the gap. The CDR3 covers 13 residues. Looked up from germline, CDR1 is MNHEY and CDR2 is SVGAGI. The CDR3, as DNA: TGTGCCAGCAGGGCGCTAGTATTCTACGAGCAGTACTTC. Translation: CASRALVFYEQYF.

V usage is TRBV5-4 and J usage is TRBJ2-5, with D perhaps matching TRBD1 or TRBD2 (6 bases each). CDR3 length equals 14 residues. Trimming took off 0 bases at V and 5 bases at J, with 11 bases between the two ends. Germline loops: CDR1 SGHNT, CDR2 YYREEE (reference sequence). This CDR3 reads CASSLGGALETQYF. DNA of the CDR3: TGTGCCAGCAGCTTGGGGGGGGCTCTGGAGACCCAGTACTTC.

The V call is TRBV4-1, the J call TRBJ2-3; D call uncertain. This CDR3 comprises 16 residues. V lost 1 base and J lost 2, with 13 bases in between. CDR1 is MGHRA, CDR2 YSYEKL, per germline. CDR3 in DNA: TGCGCCAGCAGCCAAGTAAACATGGTATCCACAGATACGCAGTATTTT. Protein: CASSQVNMVSTDTQYF.

CDR3 region: CASSLPEKDTQYF. CDR3 sequence (DNA): TGCGCCAGCAGCTTGCCAGAAAAAGATACGCAGTATTTT. The chain carries TRBV5-1 and TRBJ2-3; no clear D gene. V lost 1 base, J lost 5 bases, and 8 bases lay in between. The CDR3 loop spans 13 amino acids. Looked up from germline, CDR1 is SGHRS and CDR2 is YFSETQ. The variable domain in full, completed from reference TRBV5-1 and TRBJ2-3, reads KAGVTQTPRYLIKTRGQQVTLSCSPISGHRSVSWYQQTPGQGLQFLFEYFSETQRNKGNFPGRFSGRQFSNSRSEMNVSTLELGDSALYLCASSLPEKDTQYFGPGTRLTVL.

This clone occurred a few times. In nucleotides, the CDR3 is TGTGCCAGCTCACTAGACACCGACCCAAATTCACCCCTCCACTTT. Its translation: CASSLDTDPNSPLHF. V and J are TRBV18 and TRBJ1-6; D not resolved. The germline V and J ends were trimmed by 4 bases and 7 bases, with 14 bases remaining between them. The germline V gene has CDR1 KGHSH and CDR2 LQKENI. CDR3 length: 15 amino acids.

The chain recombines TRBV7-2 with TRBJ2-7; 8 bases line up with TRBD1. The CDR3 is made up of 15 amino acids. The trim removed 5 bases at V and 6 bases at J, leaving 12 bases unmatched. Per the germline V gene, CDR1 is SGHTA and CDR2 is FQGNSA. DNA of the CDR3: TGTGCCAGCAGCCTCGCCGGGACAGGAGTCGGCGAGCAGTACTTC. It encodes CASSLAGTGVGEQYF. Full variable domain (remainder filled in from reference TRBV7-2 and TRBJ2-7): GAGVSQSPSNKVTEKGKDVELRCDPISGHTALYWYRQSLGQGLEFLIYFQGNSAPDKSGLPSDRFSAERTGGSVSTLTIQRTQQEDSAVYLCASSLAGTGVGEQYFGPGTRLTVT.

The sample holds one count of this clone. V gene TRBV7-2 combines with J gene TRBJ2-3, with 9 bases that match TRBD2. Germline trimming cut 3 bases from V and 5 bases from J; bases unmatched to any gene: 3. The CDR3 runs 14 residues. Germline CDR1 reads SGHTA; CDR2 reads FQGNSA. The CDR3 bases are TGTGCCAGCAGCTTGGGACTAGCTTTAGATACGCAGTATTTT. This translates into CASSLGLALDTQYF. Using reference TRBV7-2 and TRBJ2-3 for the parts outside the CDR3, the full variable domain is GAGVSQSPSNKVTEKGKDVELRCDPISGHTALYWYRQSLGQGLEFLIYFQGNSAPDKSGLPSDRFSAERTGGSVSTLTIQRTQQEDSAVYLCASSLGLALDTQYFGPGTRLTVL.

The chain couples TRBV30 to TRBJ1-1, with a possible D match to TRBD1 (5 bases). Trimming left V 5 bases short and J 2 bases short, with 12 bases between. The CDR3 sequence is 13 residues long. CDR1 and CDR2 from the germline V gene are GTSNPN and SVGIG (reference sequence). The CDR3 loop is CAWRGLINTEAFF. CDR3 DNA: TGTGCCTGGCGGGGGTTGATCAACACTGAAGCTTTCTTT.